The 9 T cell receptor beta chains given below trace back to one sample, sequenced in a study of identical twins. TCRdb independently ran MiXCR on the 5' RACE reads; one entry per CDR3 protein. The sample contains about 890,000 distinct CDR3 sequences, more than 9% of which appear only once. These data also formed part of another study, on yellow fever vaccine responses in identical twins.

The specimen sequenced was PBMCs. These receptors came from a young woman in good health.

The chain links TRBV20-1 to TRBJ1-1, with 7 nucleotides matching TRBD1. This CDR3 has 15 residues. The J segment lost 2 bases and the V segment lost 4 bases, leaving 10 bases of the junction unmatched. The germline V gene has CDR1 DFQATT and CDR2 SNEGSKA (reference sequence). The CDR3: CSANRPGQTNTEAFF. The DNA of the CDR3 is TGCAGTGCTAACCGGCCGGGACAGACAAACACTGAAGCTTTCTTT.

In this sample, this clonotype turned up many times. The V gene is TRBV27, the J gene TRBJ2-4, with TRBD2 matching 9 bases. This CDR3 is built from 16 residues. Germline assignment: CDR1 MNHEY and CDR2 SMNVEV (reference sequence). Trimming cost V 5 bases and J 6 bases; bases outside gene matches: 11. For the CDR3, the DNA is TGTGCCAGCAGTGACTTGGGACTAGCTTCGGGAAACATTCAGTACTTC. As protein: CASSDLGLASGNIQYF.

This clonotype was seen a few times. V usage is TRBV20-1 and J usage is TRBJ2-7; no definite D call. Per the germline V gene, CDR1 is DFQATT and CDR2 is SNEGSKA (reference sequence). V lost 6 bases and J 4 bases, leaving 22 bases between the germline ends. The CDR3 sequence is 15 residues long. DNA for the CDR3: TGCAGTGCCGCCCCTAGAGCATTAGGAGATTACGAGCAGTACTTC. Its protein is CSAAPRALGDYEQYF.

This clonotype was seen a few times. The chain uses TRBV3-1 and TRBJ1-5; 7 bases line up with TRBD1. J was trimmed by 7 bases and V by 1 base; bases with no gene match: 1. The V gene's germline CDR1 is LGHDT and CDR2 YNNKEL (reference sequence). The length of the CDR3 is 13 residues. CDR3 protein: CASSQGDSQPQHF. DNA for the CDR3: TGTGCCAGCAGCCAAGGGGACAGCCAGCCCCAGCATTTT.

This clonotype was counted many times. The genes are TRBV5-1 and TRBJ2-1, with a possible D match to TRBD2 (5 bases). Germline loops: CDR1 SGHRS, CDR2 YFSETQ. V lost 1 base and J 4 bases, leaving 12 bases between the germline ends. CDR3 length: 15 residues. The CDR3 loop reads CASSLPSPSYNEQFF. In nucleotides, the CDR3 is TGCGCCAGCAGCTTGCCTAGCCCGTCGTACAATGAGCAGTTCTTC.

This clonotype appeared a few times. The chain carries TRBV7-9 and TRBJ1-1; D is unresolved. CDR3 length: 16 amino acids. CDR1 SEHNR and CDR2 FQNEAQ come from the germline V gene (reference sequence). Trimming took off 1 base at V and 0 bases at J, with 12 bases between the two ends. In DNA, the CDR3 is TGTGCCAGCAGCTTAGAGGGCAGGTACATGAACACTGAAGCTTTCTTT. Its protein product is CASSLEGRYMNTEAFF. The full variable domain, completed using reference TRBV7-9 and TRBJ1-1, is DTGVSQNPRHKITKRGQNVTFRCDPISEHNRLYWYRQTLGQGPEFLTYFQNEAQLEKSRLLSDRFSAERPKGSFSTLEIQRTEQGDSAMYLCASSLEGRYMNTEAFFGQGTRLTVV.

The chain uses TRBV7-2 and TRBJ2-5; D remains unclear. The ends were cut back, 5 bases at V and 1 base at J, with 14 bases in the middle. Germline lookup yields CDR1 SGHTA and CDR2 FQGNSA. This CDR3 spans 15 amino acids. In DNA, the CDR3 is TGTGCCAGCAGCACCATCCCTATCTCCCAAGAGACCCAGTACTTC. Translation: CASSTIPISQETQYF.

In this sample, this clonotype turned up a few times. The chain employs TRBV4-1 and TRBJ2-1; perhaps TRBD2 as D (6 bases). The CDR3 runs 17 residues. V dropped 7 bases and J dropped 1 base, with 20 bases sitting between them. CDR1 and CDR2 from the germline V gene are MGHRA and YSYEKL. Here the CDR3 DNA reads TGCGCCAGCACCCAGAGGGCTAGCGCACCATCCTACAATGAGCAGTTCTTC. It is translated as CASTQRASAPSYNEQFF.

This chain connects TRBV28 to TRBJ2-3; TRBD2 matches 8 bases. From germline, CDR1 is MDHEN and CDR2 SYDVKM. Trimming removed 4 bases from V and 5 bases from J; junction bases left unmatched: 8. The CDR3 covers 15 residues. The CDR3 nucleotides read TGTGCCAGCAGTTCCCCCGGGGGGGCGGGAGATACGCAGTATTTT. Translating it yields CASSSPGGAGDTQYF.